This entry lists 20 T cell receptor beta chains sequenced from one sample in a study of T-cell memory formation after mild COVID-19. A single record per CDR3 protein comes from TCRdb applying MiXCR to the 5' RACE reads. The data show hundreds of thousands of distinct CDR3 sequences, approximately 23% seen once. The sample taken for sequencing was PBMCs or a T cell subset sorted from them (not recorded which). Receptors were obtained from an adult woman who had mild COVID-19 (a few samples of this study predate the infection). Cell type and time point are not known.

In its sample, this clonotype was seen a few times. The gene calls are TRBV29-1 and TRBJ1-1; D ambiguous. Trimming left V 3 bases short and J 1 base short, with 6 bases between. The CDR3 has 12 residues. Germline values: CDR1 SQVTM, CDR2 ANQGSEA. DNA of the CDR3: TGCAGCGTTGAGGTATGGAACACTGAAGCTTTCTTT. The encoded protein is CSVEVWNTEAFF. The entire variable domain, with the rest obtained from reference TRBV29-1 and TRBJ1-1, is as follows: SAVISQKPSRDICQRGTSLTIQCQVDSQVTMMFWYRQQPGQSLTLIATANQGSEATYESGFVIDKFPISRPNLTFSTLTVSNMSPEDSSIYLCSVEVWNTEAFFGQGTRLTVV.

V is TRBV7-9 and J is TRBJ2-1; D remains unclear. Trimming pared 5 bases from V and 0 bases from J, leaving 11 bases between. The germline CDR1 and CDR2 sequences are SEHNR and FQNEAQ (reference sequence). This CDR3 has 15 residues. The DNA for the CDR3 is TGTGCCAGCAGCCGAGAAACGGTCTCCTACAATGAGCAGTTCTTC. Translated, it gives CASSRETVSYNEQFF.

The rearrangement joins TRBV2 to TRBJ2-2, with D tentatively TRBD1 (5 bases). The CDR3 has 15 amino acids. CDR1 SNHLY and CDR2 FYNNEI come from the germline V gene. The V and J ends lost 5 bases and 6 bases respectively, with 16 bases between them. CDR3 sequence reads: CASSSRDSAPGELFF. The DNA for the CDR3 is TGTGCCAGCAGTTCCAGGGATTCGGCCCCCGGGGAGCTGTTTTTT.

The chain joins TRBV6-5 to TRBJ2-2; 11 bases fit TRBD1. Germline V gene data show CDR1 as MNHEY and CDR2 as SVGAGI. The CDR3 loop spans 15 amino acids. V shed 6 bases, J shed 5 bases, and the junction held 5 bases outside the gene matches. CDR3 sequence reads: CASRRTGGATGELFF. The CDR3 region has the DNA TGTGCCAGCAGGCGGACAGGGGGCGCGACCGGGGAGCTGTTTTTT.

This clonotype was detected a few times. V usage is TRBV7-6 and J usage is TRBJ2-2; 11 bases are shared with TRBD2. V dropped 4 bases and J dropped 2; count of bases not matched to a gene: 9. CDR3 length: 18 amino acids. Germline V gene sequence: CDR1 SGHVS, CDR2 FNYEAQ. The CDR3 nucleotides read TGTGCCAGCAGCTCACGACTAGCGGGGCGAGACAACACCGGGGAGCTGTTTTTT. It is translated as CASSSRLAGRDNTGELFF.

This clonotype has only a few counts. The chain recombines TRBV12-3 or TRBV12-4 with TRBJ1-2; D unresolved. V was cut by 5 bases and J by 4 bases, with 20 bases left in between. The CDR3 is made up of 16 amino acids. CDR3 in amino acids: CASSPPGSGVLYGYTF. Written as DNA, the CDR3 is TGTGCCAGCAGTCCCCCGGGGTCGGGAGTCCTCTATGGCTACACCTTC.

The rearrangement uses TRBV6-6 and TRBJ1-2; D is undetermined. Germline V gene sequence: CDR1 MNHNY, CDR2 SVGAGI (reference sequence). The CDR3 length is 15 residues. Between the trimmed V and J ends, which lost 2 bases and 6 bases, there was a span of 16 bases. The CDR3 sequence: CASSYEVSSSHGYTF. CDR3 coding DNA: TGTGCCAGCAGTTACGAGGTATCCTCCTCTCATGGCTACACCTTC.

The genes are TRBV6-2 or TRBV6-3 and TRBJ1-1, with D uncertain. Looked up from germline, CDR1 is MNHEY and CDR2 is SVGEGT. The V and J ends lost 0 bases and 5 bases respectively, with 13 bases between them. CDR3 length: 15 amino acids. CDR3 DNA sequence: TGTGCCAGCAGTTACTCGTCCCCTAGAAAGACTGAAGCTTTCTTT. Amino acid sequence: CASSYSSPRKTEAFF.

The chain couples TRBV14 to TRBJ1-2; D ambiguous. CDR1 SGHDN and CDR2 FVKESK come from the germline V gene. Trimming removed 0 bases at V and 4 bases at J, with 12 bases between. The CDR3 runs 15 residues. This CDR3 reads CASSQDPQASYGYTF. The DNA for the CDR3 is TGTGCCAGCAGCCAAGATCCTCAGGCTTCCTATGGCTACACCTTC.

This clonotype was observed a handful of times. V usage is TRBV24-1 and J usage is TRBJ2-1; D perhaps matches TRBD1 (5 bases). The CDR3 has 16 residues. Germline assignment: CDR1 KGHDR and CDR2 SFDVKD. With 3 bases removed from V and 4 bases from J, the gap between germline ends came to 15 bases. CDR3 nucleotide sequence: TGTGCCACCAGTGATCCGCAAACAGGAGTTTACAATGAGCAGTTCTTC. As protein: CATSDPQTGVYNEQFF.

This clonotype has more than one count but fewer than ten. The J gene is TRBJ2-7, the V gene TRBV20-1; 12 bases align to TRBD2. This CDR3 is 14 amino acids long. The trim removed 5 bases at V and 4 bases at J, leaving 6 bases unmatched. Germline V gene lookup returns CDR1 DFQATT and CDR2 SNEGSKA (reference sequence). Here the CDR3 DNA reads TGCAGTGCTGATGGACTAGCGGGGATATACGAGCAGTACTTC. This gives the protein CSADGLAGIYEQYF.

The rearrangement joins TRBV4-2 to TRBJ2-7; 12 nucleotides agree with TRBD1. Germline assignment: CDR1 LGHNA and CDR2 YNFKEQ. The ends lost 2 bases at V and 4 bases at J; junction bases unmatched: 6. There are 16 residues in the CDR3. CDR3 loop: CASSQSGTGGPYEQYF. CDR3 sequence (DNA): TGTGCCAGCAGCCAATCCGGGACAGGGGGCCCATACGAGCAGTACTTC.

The chain joins TRBV12-3 or TRBV12-4 to TRBJ1-2; TRBD1 agrees at 8 bases. The CDR3 has 13 residues. The ends lost 6 bases at V and 3 bases at J; junction bases unmatched: 3. Here the CDR3 reads CASRQGADYGYTF. DNA for the CDR3: TGTGCCAGCAGGCAGGGGGCGGACTATGGCTACACCTTC.

The rearrangement links TRBV20-1 to TRBJ2-6; D is perhaps TRBD1 or TRBD2 (5 bases each). Germline V gene lookup returns CDR1 DFQATT and CDR2 SNEGSKA (reference sequence). The CDR3 runs to 16 residues. V lost 1 base, J lost 0 bases, and 10 bases lay in between. The CDR3 here is CSARGDGRSGANVLTF. For the CDR3, the DNA is TGCAGTGCTAGAGGGGACGGGCGCTCTGGGGCCAACGTCCTGACTTTC.

J is TRBJ2-7 and V is TRBV12-3 or TRBV12-4; the match to TRBD1 covers 8 bases. J gave up 1 base and V 6 bases, and 5 bases lay outside the gene matches. CDR3 length equals 14 residues. CDR3 DNA: TGTGCCAGCAGAGCCGACAGGGGATCCTACGAGCAGTACTTC. Translated, it gives CASRADRGSYEQYF.

This clonotype was detected only a few times. The rearrangement uses TRBV12-3 or TRBV12-4 and TRBJ1-1, with 8 bases that match TRBD1. The CDR3 runs to 15 residues. V dropped 6 bases and J dropped 1; count of bases not matched to a gene: 7. The CDR3 protein is CASRQRTGQNTEAFF. DNA for the CDR3: TGTGCCAGCAGACAACGGACAGGGCAGAACACTGAAGCTTTCTTT.

The V and J genes are TRBV24-1 and TRBJ1-2; weak D call: TRBD1 (5 bases). Between the trimmed V and J ends, which lost 4 bases and 5 bases, there was a span of 22 bases. The germline V gene has CDR1 KGHDR and CDR2 SFDVKD. The CDR3 length is 17 residues. CDR3 region: CATSDTPAAGKIYGYTF. In DNA, the CDR3 is TGTGCCACCAGTGACACCCCGGCGGCAGGGAAAATATATGGCTACACCTTC.

In its sample, this clonotype was seen a few times. The V and J genes are TRBV6-5 and TRBJ2-5; TRBD1 might be the D (6 bases). Germline CDR1 and CDR2: MNHEY and SVGAGI. The CDR3 has 14 amino acids. V was trimmed by 2 bases and J by 5 bases, leaving 12 bases between them. The CDR3 DNA follows: TGTGCCAGCAGTTACGGGGGCGGCGGGGAGACCCAGTACTTC. This gives the protein CASSYGGGGETQYF.

This clonotype was observed a few times. CDR3 coding DNA: TGTGCCAGCAGCGTTCATGGGGATGCGAATGAGCAGTTCTTC. It specifies CASSVHGDANEQFF. The chain employs TRBV9 and TRBJ2-1; D is unresolved. CDR3 length: 14 amino acids. V dropped 2 bases and J dropped 7 bases, with 13 bases sitting between them. The germline V gene encodes CDR1 SGDLS and CDR2 YYNGEE.

This clonotype was observed a handful of times. V usage is TRBV5-4 and J usage is TRBJ2-7; D unclear. Germline V gene data show CDR1 as SGHNT and CDR2 as YYREEE (reference sequence). Trimming took off 0 bases at V and 2 bases at J, with 9 bases between the two ends. The CDR3 runs 14 residues. CDR3 sequence reads: CASSLDGPTYEQYF. The CDR3 region has the DNA TGTGCCAGCAGCTTGGACGGACCCACCTACGAGCAGTACTTC.